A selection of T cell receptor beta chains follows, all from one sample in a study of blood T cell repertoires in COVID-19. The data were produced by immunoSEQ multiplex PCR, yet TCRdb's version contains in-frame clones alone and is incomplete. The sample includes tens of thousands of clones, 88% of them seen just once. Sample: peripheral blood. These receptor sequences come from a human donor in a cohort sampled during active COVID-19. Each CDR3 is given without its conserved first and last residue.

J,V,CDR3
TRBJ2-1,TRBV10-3,AIASLAGYNEQF
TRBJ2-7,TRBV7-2,ASSLGTAYEQY
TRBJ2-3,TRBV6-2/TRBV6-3,ASSFPERVDTDTQY
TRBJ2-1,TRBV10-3,AISEQISYNEQF
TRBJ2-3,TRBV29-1,SVEVTGGGTDTQY
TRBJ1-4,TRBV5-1,ASSLDSRNEKLF
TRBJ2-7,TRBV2,ASSGGTVSREQY
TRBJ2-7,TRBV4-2,ASSHLSGGQIREQY
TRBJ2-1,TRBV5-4,ASSLLYNEQF
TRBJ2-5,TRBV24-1,ATSAPGGAVGETQY
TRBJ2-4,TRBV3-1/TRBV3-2,ASSQARGVDIQY
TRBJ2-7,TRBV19,ASSPRTATYEQY
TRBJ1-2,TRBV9,ASSAQDREGYT
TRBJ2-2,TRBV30,AWRGAGGTNTGELF
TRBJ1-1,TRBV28,ASSSSLGRGHHTEAF
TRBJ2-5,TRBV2,ASSRSRGGETQY
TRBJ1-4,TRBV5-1,ASSPYIPGVYPTNEKLF
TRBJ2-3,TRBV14,ASSQDTTGTRGDTQY
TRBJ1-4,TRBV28,ASSLLRVSNEKLF
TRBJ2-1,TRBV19,ASKRDRDWNEQF
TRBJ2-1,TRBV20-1,SLTGNNEQF
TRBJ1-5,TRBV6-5,ASSPDRGQPQH
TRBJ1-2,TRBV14,ASRPPGQGAVSGYT
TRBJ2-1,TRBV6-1,ASSEYTESEQF
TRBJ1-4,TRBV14,ASSQVLPPGTGDEKLF
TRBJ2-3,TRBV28,ASSPLGTGTDTQY
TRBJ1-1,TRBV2,ASSSDRLGAF
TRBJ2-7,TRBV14,ASSQGTGGSYEQY
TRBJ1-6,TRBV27,ASRLIRSYNSPLH
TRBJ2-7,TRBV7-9,ASSLSQDEQY
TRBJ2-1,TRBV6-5,ASSPPLGGSYEQF
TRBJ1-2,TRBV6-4,ASSTGAGANYGYT
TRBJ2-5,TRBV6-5,ASSYSGTKQETQY
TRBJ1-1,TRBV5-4,ASSRDRDRAF
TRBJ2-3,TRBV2,ASSDQGSDTQY
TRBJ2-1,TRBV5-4,ASSSRQVVTNEQF
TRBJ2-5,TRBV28,ASVSGEETQY
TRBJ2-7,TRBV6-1,ASSESGGDYEQY
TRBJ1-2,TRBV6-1,ASSENQGYGYT
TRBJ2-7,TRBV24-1,ATTDGATGPSGEQY
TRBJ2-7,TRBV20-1,SAKTGYEQY
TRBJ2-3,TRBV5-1,ASSPVRSADTQY
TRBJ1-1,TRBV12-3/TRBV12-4,ASKGWAGAF
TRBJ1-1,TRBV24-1,ATSAQGATEAF
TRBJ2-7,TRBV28,ASSLVLPGASYEQY
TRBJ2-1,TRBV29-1,SVKIEGLRLGEQF
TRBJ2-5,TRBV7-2,ASSLAGGGTETQY
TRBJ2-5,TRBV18,ASSQRDRGPVETQY
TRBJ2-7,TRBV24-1,ATGTGSYEQY
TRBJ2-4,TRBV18,ASSPPSETKNIQY
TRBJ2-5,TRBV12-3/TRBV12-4,ASSTGIQETQY
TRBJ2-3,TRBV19,ASSIDLAGGWADTQY